The 3 T cell receptor beta chains below were found in one sample sequenced in a study of T cell responses to AZD1222 COVID-19 vaccine. This table comes from immunoSEQ multiplex PCR, and its TCRdb copy is limited to in-frame clones, with some not included. The table lists 140,000 to 150,000 clones, around 86% of them singletons. Material: peripheral blood, obtained on day 0 of MenACWY control vaccination. The receptor set was obtained from an adult in good health.

The sample holds a few counts of this clone. The chain links TRBV7-9 to TRBJ2-2; 7 bases agree with TRBD1. With 5 bases clipped from V and 0 bases from J, the junction kept 12 bases outside the gene matches. The CDR3 is 18 residues long. The germline V gene has CDR1 SEHNR and CDR2 FQNEAQ (reference sequence). The CDR3 coding sequence is TGTGCCAGCAGCCCAGGGGGAAGCAGGACCGCGAACACCGGGGAGCTGTTTTTT. Translation gives CASSPGGSRTANTGELFF.

This clone was detected only a few times. The chain joins TRBV2 to TRBJ1-2; maybe TRBD1 (5 bases). The germline V and J ends were trimmed by 0 bases and 4 bases, with 21 bases remaining between them. CDR3 length: 18 amino acids. Germline loops: CDR1 SNHLY, CDR2 FYNNEI. The CDR3 loop reads CASSEAGDGPVLIYGYTF. CDR3 DNA: TGTGCCAGCAGTGAAGCAGGGGACGGACCCGTCTTAATCTATGGCTACACCTTC.

The chain links TRBV7-7 to TRBJ2-3; D is possibly TRBD2 (7 bases). The germline CDR1 and CDR2 sequences are SSHAT and FNYEAQ (reference sequence). The length of the CDR3 is 15 residues. Trimming removed 4 bases at V and 2 bases at J, with 13 bases between. In nucleotides, the CDR3 is TGTGCCAGCAGCTCCGGGGGGCTCTTCACAGATACGCAGTATTTT. It yields the protein CASSSGGLFTDTQYF.